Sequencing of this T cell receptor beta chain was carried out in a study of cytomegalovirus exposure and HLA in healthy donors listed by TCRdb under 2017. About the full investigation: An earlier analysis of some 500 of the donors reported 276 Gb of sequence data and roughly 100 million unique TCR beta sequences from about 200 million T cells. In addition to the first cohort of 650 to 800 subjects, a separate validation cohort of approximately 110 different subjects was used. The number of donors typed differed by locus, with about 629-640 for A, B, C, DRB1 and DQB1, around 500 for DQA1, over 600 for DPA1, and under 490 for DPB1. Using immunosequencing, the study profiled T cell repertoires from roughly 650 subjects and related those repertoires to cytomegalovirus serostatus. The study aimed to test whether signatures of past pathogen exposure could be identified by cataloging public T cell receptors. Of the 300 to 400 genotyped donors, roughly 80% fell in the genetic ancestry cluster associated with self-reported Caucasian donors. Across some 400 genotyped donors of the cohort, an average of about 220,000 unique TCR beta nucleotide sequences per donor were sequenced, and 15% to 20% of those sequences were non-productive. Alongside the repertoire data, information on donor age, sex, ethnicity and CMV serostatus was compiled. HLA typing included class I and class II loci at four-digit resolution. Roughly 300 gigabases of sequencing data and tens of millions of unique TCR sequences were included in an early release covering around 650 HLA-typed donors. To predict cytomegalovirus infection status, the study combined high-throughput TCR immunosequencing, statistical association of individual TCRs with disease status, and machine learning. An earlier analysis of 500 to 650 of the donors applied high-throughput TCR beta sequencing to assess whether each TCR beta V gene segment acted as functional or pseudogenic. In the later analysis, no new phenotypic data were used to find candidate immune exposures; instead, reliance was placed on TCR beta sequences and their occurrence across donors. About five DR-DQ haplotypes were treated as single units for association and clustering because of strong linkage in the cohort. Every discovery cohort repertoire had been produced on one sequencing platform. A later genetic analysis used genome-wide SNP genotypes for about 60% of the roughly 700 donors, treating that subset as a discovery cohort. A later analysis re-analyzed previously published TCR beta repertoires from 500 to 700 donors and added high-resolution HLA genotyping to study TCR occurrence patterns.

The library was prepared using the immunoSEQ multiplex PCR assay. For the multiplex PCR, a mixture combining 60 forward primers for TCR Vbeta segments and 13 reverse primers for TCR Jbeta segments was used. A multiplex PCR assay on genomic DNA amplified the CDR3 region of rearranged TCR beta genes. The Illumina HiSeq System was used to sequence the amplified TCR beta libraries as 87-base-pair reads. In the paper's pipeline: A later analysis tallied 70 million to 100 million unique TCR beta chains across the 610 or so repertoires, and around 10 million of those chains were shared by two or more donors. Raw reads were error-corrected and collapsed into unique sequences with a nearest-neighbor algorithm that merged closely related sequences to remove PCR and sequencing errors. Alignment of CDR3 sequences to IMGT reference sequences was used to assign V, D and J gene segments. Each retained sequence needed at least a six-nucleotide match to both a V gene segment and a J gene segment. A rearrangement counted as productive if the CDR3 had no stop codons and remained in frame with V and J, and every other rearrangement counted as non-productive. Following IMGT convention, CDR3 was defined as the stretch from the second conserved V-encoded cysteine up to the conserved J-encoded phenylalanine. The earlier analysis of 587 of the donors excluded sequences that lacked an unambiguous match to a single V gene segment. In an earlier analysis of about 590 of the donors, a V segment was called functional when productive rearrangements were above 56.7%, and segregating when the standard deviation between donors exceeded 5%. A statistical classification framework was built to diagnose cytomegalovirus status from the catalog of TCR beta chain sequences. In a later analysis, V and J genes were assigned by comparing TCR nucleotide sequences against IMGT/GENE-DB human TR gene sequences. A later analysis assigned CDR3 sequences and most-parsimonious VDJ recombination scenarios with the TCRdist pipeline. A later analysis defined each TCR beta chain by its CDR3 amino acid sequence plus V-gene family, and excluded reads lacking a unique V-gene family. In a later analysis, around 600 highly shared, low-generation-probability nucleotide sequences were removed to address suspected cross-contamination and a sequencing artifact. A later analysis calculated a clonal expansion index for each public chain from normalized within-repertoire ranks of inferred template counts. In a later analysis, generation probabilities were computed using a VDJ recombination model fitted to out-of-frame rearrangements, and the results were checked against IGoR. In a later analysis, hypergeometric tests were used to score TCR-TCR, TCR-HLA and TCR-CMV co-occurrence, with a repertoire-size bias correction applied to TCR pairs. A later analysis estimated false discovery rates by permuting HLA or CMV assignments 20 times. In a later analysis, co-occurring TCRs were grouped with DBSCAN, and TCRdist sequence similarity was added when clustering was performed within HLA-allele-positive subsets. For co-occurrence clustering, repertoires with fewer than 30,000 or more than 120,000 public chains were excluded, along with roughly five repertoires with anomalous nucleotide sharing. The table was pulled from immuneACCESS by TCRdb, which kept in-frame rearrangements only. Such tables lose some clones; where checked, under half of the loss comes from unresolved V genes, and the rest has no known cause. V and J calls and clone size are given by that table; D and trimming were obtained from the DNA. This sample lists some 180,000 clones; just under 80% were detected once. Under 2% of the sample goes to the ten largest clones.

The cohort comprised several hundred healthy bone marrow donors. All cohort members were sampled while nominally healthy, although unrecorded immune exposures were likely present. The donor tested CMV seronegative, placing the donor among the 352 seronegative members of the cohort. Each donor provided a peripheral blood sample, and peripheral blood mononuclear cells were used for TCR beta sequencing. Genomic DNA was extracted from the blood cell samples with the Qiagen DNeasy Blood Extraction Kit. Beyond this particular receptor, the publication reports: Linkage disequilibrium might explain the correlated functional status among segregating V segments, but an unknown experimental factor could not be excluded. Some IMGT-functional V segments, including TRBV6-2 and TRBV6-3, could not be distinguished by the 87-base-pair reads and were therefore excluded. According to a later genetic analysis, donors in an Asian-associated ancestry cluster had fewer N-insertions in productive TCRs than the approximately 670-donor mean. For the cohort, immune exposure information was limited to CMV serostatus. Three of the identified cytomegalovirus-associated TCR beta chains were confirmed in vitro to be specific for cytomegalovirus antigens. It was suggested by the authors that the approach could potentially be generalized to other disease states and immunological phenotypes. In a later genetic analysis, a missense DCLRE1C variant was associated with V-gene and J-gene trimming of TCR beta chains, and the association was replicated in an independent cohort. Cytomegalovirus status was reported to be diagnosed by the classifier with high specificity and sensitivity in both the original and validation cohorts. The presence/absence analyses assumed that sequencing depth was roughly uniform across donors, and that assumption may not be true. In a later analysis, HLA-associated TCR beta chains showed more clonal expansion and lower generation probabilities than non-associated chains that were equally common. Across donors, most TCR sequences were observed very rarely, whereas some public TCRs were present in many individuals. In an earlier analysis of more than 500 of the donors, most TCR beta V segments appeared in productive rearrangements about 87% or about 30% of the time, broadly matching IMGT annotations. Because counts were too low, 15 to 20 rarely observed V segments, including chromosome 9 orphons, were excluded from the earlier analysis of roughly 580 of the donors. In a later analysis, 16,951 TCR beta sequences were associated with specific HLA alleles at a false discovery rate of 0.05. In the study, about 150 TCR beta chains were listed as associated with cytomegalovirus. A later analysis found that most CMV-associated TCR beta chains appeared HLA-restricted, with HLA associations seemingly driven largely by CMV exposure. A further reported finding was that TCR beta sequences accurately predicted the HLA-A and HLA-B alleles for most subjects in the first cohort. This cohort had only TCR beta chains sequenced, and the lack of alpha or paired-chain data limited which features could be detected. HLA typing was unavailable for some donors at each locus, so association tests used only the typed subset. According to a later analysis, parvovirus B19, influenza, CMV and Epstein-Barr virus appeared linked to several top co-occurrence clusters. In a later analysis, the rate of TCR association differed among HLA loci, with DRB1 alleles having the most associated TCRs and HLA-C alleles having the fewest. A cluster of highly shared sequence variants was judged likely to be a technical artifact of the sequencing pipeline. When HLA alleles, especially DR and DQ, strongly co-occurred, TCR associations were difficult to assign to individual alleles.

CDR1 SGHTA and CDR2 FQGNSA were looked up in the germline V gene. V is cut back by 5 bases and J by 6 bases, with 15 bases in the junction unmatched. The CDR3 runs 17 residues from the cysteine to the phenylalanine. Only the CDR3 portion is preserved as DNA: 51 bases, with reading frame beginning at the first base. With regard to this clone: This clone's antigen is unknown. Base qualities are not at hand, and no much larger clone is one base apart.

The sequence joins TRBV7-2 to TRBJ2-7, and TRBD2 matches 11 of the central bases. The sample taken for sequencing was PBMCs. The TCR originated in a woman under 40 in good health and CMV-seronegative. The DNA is TGTGCCAGCAGCCGAGTTCCAACTAGCGGGGGCCGGGGCGAGCAGTACTTC. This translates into CASSRVPTSGGRGEQYF.